This TCR beta chain emerged from a study of cytomegalovirus exposure and HLA in healthy donors. Study findings and constraints: Being productive about 90% or about 30% of the time was typical of most TCR beta V segments in an earlier analysis. Excluded: some indistinguishable V segments such as TRBV6-2 and TRBV6-3. There were a few CMV-associated chains whose specificity for CMV antigens was confirmed in vitro.

The V gene lost 5 bases and the J gene lost 8 bases, with 18 bases spanning the gap. The CDR3 runs to 15 residues. CDR1 MNHEY and CDR2 SMNVEV come from the germline V gene (reference sequence). A word on this clone: The target antigen is unknown.

The donors, nominally healthy at sampling, likely had unrecorded immune exposures. Primers included in the PCR were 60 Vbeta and 13 Jbeta primers. Measured with immunoSEQ multiplex PCR; TCRdb has only the in-frame clones, and not every one. The table lists 160,000 or so clones, roughly 76% of them singletons. The chain employs TRBV27 and TRBJ1-4; TRBD1 is a possible D gene (5 bases). Material: PBMCs. This TCR came from a woman aged 45-60 years in good health and CMV-seronegative. The CDR3 coding sequence is TGTGCCAGCAGTGGACTACGGGACTCGGGGGAAAAACTGTTTTTT. It codes for CASSGLRDSGEKLFF.